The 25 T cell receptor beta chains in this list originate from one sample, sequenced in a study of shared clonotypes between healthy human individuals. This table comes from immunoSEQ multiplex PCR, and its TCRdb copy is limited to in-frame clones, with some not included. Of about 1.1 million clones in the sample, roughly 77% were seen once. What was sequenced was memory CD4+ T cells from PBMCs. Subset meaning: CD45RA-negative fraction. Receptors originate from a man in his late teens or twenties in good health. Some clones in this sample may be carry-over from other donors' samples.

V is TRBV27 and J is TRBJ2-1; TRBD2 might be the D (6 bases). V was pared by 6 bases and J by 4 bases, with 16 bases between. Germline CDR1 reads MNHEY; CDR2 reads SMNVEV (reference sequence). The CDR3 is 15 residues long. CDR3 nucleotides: TGTGCCAGCAGCCTAGTAGGACTACAGTACAATGAGCAGTTCTTC. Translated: CASSLVGLQYNEQFF.

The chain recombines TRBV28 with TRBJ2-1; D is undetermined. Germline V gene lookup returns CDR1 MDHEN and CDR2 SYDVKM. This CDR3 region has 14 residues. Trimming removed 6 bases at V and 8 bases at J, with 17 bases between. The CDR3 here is CASRPRTDRHEQFF. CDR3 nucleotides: TGTGCCAGCAGGCCCCGAACCGATCGTCATGAGCAGTTCTTC.

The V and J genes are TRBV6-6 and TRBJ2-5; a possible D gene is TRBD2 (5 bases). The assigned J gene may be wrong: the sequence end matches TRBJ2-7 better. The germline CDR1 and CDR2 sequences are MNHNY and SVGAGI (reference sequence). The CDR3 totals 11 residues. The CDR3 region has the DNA TGTGCCAGCAGCACCGAGGGCGAGCAGTACTTC. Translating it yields CASSTEGEQYF.

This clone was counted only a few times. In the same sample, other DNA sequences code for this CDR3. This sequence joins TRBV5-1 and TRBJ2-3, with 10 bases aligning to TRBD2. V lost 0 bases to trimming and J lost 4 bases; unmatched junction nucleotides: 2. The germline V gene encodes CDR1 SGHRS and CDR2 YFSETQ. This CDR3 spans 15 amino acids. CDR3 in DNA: TGCGCCAGCAGCTTGGGGCTAGCGGGAGCAGATACGCAGTATTTT. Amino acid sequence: CASSLGLAGADTQYF.

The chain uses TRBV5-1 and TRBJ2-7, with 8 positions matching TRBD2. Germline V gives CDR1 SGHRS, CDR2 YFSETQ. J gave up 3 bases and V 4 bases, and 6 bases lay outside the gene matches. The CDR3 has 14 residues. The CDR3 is CASSGTSGLYEQYF. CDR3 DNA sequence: TGCGCCAGCAGCGGTACTAGCGGCCTCTACGAGCAGTACTTC.

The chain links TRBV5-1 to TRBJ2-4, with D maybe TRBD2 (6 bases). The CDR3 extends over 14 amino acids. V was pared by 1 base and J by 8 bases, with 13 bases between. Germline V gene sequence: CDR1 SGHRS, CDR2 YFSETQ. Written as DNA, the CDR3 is TGCGCCAGCAGCTTGCGCGCGGGGATGGACATTCAGTACTTC. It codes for CASSLRAGMDIQYF.

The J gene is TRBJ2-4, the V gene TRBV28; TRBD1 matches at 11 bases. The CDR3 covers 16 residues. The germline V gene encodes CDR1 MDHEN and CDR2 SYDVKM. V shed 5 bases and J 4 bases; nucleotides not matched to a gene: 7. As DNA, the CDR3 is TGTGCCAGCAGTCCAGGGACAGGGGGGAGTAAAAACATTCAGTACTTC. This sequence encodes CASSPGTGGSKNIQYF.

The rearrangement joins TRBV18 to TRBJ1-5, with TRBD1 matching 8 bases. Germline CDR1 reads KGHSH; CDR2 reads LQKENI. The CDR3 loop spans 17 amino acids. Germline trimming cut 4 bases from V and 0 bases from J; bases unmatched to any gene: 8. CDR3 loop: CASSREMDRASNQPQHF. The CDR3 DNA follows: TGTGCCAGCTCACGAGAGATGGACAGGGCTAGCAATCAGCCCCAGCATTTT.

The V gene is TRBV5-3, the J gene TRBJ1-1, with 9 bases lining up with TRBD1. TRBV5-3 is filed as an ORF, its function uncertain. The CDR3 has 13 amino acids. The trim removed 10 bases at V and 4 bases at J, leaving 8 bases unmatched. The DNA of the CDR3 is TGTGCCTTCTACAGGGGGCGTTTCACTGAAGCTTTCTTT. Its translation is CAFYRGRFTEAFF.

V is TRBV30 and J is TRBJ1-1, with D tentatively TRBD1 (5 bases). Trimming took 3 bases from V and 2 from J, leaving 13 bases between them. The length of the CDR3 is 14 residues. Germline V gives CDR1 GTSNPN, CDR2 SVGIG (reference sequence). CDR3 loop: CAWRTLRVNTEAFF. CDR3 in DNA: TGTGCCTGGAGGACCCTCAGGGTAAACACTGAAGCTTTCTTT.

The chain's CDR3 is CAGSGAYEQYF. CDR3 nucleotides: TGTGCCGGGAGTGGCGCCTACGAGCAGTACTTC. V is TRBV2 and J is TRBJ2-7; D is perhaps TRBD2 (5 bases). V dropped 11 bases and J dropped 2 bases, with 10 bases sitting between them. The CDR3 runs to 11 residues. From germline, CDR1 is SNHLY and CDR2 FYNNEI.

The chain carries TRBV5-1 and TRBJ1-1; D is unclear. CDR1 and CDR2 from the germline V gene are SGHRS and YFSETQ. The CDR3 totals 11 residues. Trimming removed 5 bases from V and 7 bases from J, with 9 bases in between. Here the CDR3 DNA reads TGCGCCAGCAGAGTGAACGATGAAGCTTTCTTT. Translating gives CASRVNDEAFF.

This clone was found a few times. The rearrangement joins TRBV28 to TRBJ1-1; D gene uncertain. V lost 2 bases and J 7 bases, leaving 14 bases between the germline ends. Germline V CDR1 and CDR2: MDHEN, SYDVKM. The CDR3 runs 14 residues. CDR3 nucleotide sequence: TGTGCCAGCAGTTTAGGATTGGGTACGAGTGAAGCTTTCTTT. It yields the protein CASSLGLGTSEAFF.

The CDR3 coding sequence is TGTGCCAGCAGCTTATGGGACTCCCAAGAGACCCAGTACTTC. This sequence encodes CASSLWDSQETQYF. V gene TRBV7-2 combines with J gene TRBJ2-5; maybe TRBD2 (6 bases). CDR1 SGHTA and CDR2 FQGNSA come from the germline V gene. Trimming took 2 bases from V and 1 from J, leaving 8 bases between them. This CDR3 contains 14 residues.

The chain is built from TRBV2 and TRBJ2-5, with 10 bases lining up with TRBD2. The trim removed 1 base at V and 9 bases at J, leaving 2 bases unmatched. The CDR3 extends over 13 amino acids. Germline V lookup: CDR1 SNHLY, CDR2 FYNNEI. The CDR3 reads CASSEVAGGAQYF. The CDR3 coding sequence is TGTGCCAGCAGTGAAGTAGCGGGAGGAGCCCAGTACTTC.

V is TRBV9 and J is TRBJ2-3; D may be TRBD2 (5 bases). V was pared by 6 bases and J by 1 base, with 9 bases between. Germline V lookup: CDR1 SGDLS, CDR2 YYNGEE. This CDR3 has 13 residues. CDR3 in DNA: TGTGCCAGCACCTTACTAGGCACAGATACGCAGTATTTT. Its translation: CASTLLGTDTQYF. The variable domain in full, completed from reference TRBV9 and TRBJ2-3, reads DSGVTQTPKHLITATGQRVTLRCSPRSGDLSVYWYQQSLDQGLQFLIQYYNGEERAKGNILERFSAQQFPDLHSELNLSSLELGDSALYFCASTLLGTDTQYFGPGTRLTVL.

Here the CDR3 DNA reads TGTGCCAGCAGTGAAGTCCATAACCCCCAGCATTTT. Translating it yields CASSEVHNPQHF. The rearrangement links TRBV6-1 to TRBJ1-5; unclear D gene. The V and J ends lost 1 base and 10 bases respectively, with 8 bases between them. The CDR3 is 12 residues long. Germline V gives CDR1 MNHNS, CDR2 SASEGT.

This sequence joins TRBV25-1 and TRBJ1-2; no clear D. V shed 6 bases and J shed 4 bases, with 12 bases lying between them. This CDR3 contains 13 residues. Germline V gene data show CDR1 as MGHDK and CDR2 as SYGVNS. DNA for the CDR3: TGTGCCAGCAGCCGAGGGTCCCCCTATGGCTACACCTTC. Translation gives CASSRGSPYGYTF.

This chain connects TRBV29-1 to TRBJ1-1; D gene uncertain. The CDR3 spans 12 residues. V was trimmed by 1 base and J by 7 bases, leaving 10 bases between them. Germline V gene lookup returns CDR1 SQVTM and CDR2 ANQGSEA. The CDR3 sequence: CSVEVNRYEAFF. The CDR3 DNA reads TGCAGCGTTGAAGTTAACAGATATGAAGCTTTCTTT. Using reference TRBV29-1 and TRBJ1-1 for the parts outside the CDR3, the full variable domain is SAVISQKPSRDICQRGTSLTIQCQVDSQVTMMFWYRQQPGQSLTLIATANQGSEATYESGFVIDKFPISRPNLTFSTLTVSNMSPEDSSIYLCSVEVNRYEAFFGQGTRLTVV.

CDR3 in amino acids: CASSWSRVINYGYTF. For the CDR3, the DNA is TGTGCCAGCAGTTGGAGTAGGGTCATTAACTATGGCTACACCTTC. The V gene is TRBV28, the J gene TRBJ1-2; D remains unclear. V lost 4 bases to trimming and J lost 1 base, with 13 bases between them. The CDR3 sequence is 15 residues long. The V gene's germline CDR1 is MDHEN and CDR2 SYDVKM.

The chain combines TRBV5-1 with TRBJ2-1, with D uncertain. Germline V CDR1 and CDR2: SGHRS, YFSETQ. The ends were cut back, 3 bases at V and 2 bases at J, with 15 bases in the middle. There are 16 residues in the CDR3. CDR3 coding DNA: TGCGCCAGCAGCTCCAACCCCACAACTCCCTACAATGAGCAGTTCTTC. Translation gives CASSSNPTTPYNEQFF.

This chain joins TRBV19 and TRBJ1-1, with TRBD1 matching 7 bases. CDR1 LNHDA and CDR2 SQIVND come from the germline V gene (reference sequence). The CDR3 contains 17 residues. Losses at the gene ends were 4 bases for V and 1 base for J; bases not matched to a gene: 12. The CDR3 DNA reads TGTGCCAGTAGTAGAAAGGGACAGCACGGAGGGAACACTGAAGCTTTCTTT. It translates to CASSRKGQHGGNTEAFF.

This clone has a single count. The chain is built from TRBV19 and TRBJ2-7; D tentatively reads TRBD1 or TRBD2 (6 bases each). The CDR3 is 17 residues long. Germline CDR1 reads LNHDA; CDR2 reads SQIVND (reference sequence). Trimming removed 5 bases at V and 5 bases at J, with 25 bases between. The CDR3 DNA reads TGTGCCAGTAGTCCGTTCACAGGGTCGCGGGGAGAGGACGAGCAGTACTTC. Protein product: CASSPFTGSRGEDEQYF.

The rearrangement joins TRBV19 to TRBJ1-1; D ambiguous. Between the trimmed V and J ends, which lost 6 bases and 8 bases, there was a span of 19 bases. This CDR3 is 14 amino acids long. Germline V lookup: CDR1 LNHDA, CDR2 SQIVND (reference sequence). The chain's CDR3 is CASSAHLRGKEAFF. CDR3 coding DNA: TGTGCCAGTAGCGCCCACCTGCGGGGAAAGGAAGCTTTCTTT.

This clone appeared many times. CDR3 protein: CASSLIASGNTDTQYF. As DNA, the CDR3 is TGTGCCAGCAGTTTAATCGCTAGCGGGAACACAGATACGCAGTATTTT. The V and J genes are TRBV27 and TRBJ2-3, with 9 bases matching TRBD2. Germline V lookup: CDR1 MNHEY, CDR2 SMNVEV (reference sequence). The CDR3 is 16 residues long. After removal of 2 bases from V and 2 bases from J, the junction contained 5 bases not matched to a gene.